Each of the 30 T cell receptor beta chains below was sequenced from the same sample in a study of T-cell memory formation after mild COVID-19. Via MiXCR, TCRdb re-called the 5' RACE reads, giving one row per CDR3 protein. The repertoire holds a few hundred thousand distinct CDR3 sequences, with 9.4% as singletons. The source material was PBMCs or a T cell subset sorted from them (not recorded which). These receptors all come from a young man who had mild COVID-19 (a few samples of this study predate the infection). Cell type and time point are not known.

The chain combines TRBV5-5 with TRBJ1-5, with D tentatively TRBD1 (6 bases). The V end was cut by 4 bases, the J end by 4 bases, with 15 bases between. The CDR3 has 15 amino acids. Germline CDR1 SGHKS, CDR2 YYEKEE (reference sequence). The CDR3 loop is CASSASTQGNQPQHF. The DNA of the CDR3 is TGTGCCAGCAGCGCGTCGACACAGGGTAATCAGCCCCAGCATTTT.

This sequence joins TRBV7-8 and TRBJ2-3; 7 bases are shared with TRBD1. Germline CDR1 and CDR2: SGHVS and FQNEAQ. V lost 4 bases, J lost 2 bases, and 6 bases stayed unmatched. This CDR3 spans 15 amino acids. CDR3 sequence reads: CASSSRTGLTDTQYF. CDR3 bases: TGTGCCAGCAGCTCGAGGACAGGTCTCACAGATACGCAGTATTTT. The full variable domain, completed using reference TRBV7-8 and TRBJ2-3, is GAGVSQSPRYKVAKRGQDVALRCDPISGHVSLFWYQQALGQGPEFLTYFQNEAQLDKSGLPSDRFFAERPEGSVSTLKIQRTQQEDSAVYLCASSSRTGLTDTQYFGPGTRLTVL.

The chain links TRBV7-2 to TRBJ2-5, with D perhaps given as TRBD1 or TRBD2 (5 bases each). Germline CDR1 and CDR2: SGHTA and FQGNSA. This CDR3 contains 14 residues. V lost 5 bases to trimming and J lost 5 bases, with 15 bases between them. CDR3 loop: CASSQGLWEETQYF. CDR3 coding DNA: TGTGCCAGCAGCCAGGGCCTATGGGAGGAGACCCAGTACTTC.

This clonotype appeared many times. CDR3 sequence reads: CASSVEGLGYTF. The CDR3 nucleotides are TGTGCCAGCAGTGTGGAGGGTCTTGGCTACACCTTC. The chain is built from TRBV12-3 or TRBV12-4 and TRBJ1-2; D is unclear. CDR3 size: 12 residues. Trimming shortened V by 5 bases and J by 7 bases, and 11 bases separated the two germline ends.

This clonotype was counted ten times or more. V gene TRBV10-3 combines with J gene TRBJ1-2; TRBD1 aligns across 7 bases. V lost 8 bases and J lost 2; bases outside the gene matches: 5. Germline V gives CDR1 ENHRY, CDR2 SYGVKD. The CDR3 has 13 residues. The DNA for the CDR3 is TGTGCCATCCGGGACAGTCGGAACTATGGCTACACCTTC. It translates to CAIRDSRNYGYTF.

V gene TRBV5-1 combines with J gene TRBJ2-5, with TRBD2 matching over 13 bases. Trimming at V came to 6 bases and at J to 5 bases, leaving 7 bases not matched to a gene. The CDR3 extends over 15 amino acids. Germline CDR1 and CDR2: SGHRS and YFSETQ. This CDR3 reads CASTQTGLAGETQYF. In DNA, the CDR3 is TGCGCCAGCACGCAAACGGGACTAGCGGGGGAGACCCAGTACTTC.

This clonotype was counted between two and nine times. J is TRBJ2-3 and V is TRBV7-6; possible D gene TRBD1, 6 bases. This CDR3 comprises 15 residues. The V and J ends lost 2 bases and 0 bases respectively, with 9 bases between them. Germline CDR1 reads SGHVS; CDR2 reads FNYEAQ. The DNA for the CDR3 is TGTGCCAGCAGCTTACTGGGGGCAAGCACAGATACGCAGTATTTT. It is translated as CASSLLGASTDTQYF.

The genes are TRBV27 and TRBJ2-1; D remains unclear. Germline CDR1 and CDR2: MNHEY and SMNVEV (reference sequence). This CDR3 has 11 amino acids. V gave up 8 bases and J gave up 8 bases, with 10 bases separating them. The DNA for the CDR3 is TGTGCCAGCCGAAGGTACGATGAGCAGTTCTTC. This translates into CASRRYDEQFF.

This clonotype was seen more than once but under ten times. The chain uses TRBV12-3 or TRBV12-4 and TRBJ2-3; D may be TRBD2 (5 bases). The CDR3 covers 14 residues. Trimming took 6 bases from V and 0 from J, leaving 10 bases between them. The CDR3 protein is CASSGLRSTDTQYF. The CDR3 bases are TGTGCCAGCAGCGGACTGAGAAGCACAGATACGCAGTATTTT.

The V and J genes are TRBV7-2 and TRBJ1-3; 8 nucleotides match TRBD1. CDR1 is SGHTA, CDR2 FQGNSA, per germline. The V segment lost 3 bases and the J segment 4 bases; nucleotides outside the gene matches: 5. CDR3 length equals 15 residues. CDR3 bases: TGTGCCAGCAGCTTCCGGACAGGGCACGGAAACACCATATATTTT. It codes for CASSFRTGHGNTIYF. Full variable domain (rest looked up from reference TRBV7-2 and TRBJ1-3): GAGVSQSPSNKVTEKGKDVELRCDPISGHTALYWYRQSLGQGLEFLIYFQGNSAPDKSGLPSDRFSAERTGGSVSTLTIQRTQQEDSAVYLCASSFRTGHGNTIYFGEGSWLTVV.

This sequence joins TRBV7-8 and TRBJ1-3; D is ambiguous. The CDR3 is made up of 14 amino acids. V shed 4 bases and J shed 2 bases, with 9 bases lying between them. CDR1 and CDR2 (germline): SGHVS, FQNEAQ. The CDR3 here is CASSSSRAGNTIYF. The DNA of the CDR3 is TGTGCCAGCAGCTCATCCCGGGCTGGAAACACCATATATTTT.

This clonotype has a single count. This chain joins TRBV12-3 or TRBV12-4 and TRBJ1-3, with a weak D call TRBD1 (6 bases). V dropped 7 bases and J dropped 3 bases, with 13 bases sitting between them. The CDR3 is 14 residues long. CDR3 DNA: TGTGCCAGCACCGTCAGGGGCGATGGAAACACCATATATTTT. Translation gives CASTVRGDGNTIYF.

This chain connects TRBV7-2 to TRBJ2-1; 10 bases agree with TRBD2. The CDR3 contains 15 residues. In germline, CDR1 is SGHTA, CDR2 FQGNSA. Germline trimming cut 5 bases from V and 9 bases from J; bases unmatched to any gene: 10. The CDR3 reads CASSPTSGVGSEQFF. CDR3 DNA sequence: TGTGCCAGCAGCCCTACTAGCGGGGTTGGCAGTGAGCAGTTCTTC. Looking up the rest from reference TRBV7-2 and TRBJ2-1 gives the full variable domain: GAGVSQSPSNKVTEKGKDVELRCDPISGHTALYWYRQSLGQGLEFLIYFQGNSAPDKSGLPSDRFSAERTGGSVSTLTIQRTQQEDSAVYLCASSPTSGVGSEQFFGPGTRLTVL.

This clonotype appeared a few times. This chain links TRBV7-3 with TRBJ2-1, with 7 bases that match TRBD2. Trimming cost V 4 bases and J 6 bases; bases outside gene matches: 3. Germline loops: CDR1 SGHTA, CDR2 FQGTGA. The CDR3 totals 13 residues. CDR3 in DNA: TGTGCCAGCAGCTGGGAGGGAAGCAATGAGCAGTTCTTC. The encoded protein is CASSWEGSNEQFF.

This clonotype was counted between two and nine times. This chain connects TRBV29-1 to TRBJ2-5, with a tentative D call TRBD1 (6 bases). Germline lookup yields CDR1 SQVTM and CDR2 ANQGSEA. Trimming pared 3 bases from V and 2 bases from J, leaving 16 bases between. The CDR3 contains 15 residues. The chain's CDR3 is CSVEARWTVQETQYF. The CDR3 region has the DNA TGCAGCGTTGAGGCTCGATGGACAGTGCAAGAGACCCAGTACTTC.

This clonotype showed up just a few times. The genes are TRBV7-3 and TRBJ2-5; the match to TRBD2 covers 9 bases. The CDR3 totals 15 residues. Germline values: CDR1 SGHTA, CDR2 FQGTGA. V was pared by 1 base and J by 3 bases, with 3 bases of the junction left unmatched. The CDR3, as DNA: TGTGCCAGCAGCTTAAATGGCGGGGGGGAAGAGACCCAGTACTTC. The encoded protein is CASSLNGGGEETQYF.

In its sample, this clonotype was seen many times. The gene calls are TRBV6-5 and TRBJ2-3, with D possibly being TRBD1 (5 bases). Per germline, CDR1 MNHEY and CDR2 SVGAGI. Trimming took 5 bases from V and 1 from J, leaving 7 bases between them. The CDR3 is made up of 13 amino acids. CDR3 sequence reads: CASSVQGTDTQYF. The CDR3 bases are TGTGCCAGCAGTGTACAGGGCACAGATACGCAGTATTTT.

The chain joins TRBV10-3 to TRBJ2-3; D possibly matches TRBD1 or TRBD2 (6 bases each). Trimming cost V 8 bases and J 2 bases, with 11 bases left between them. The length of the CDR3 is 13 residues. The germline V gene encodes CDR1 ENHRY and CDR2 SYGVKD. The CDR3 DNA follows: TGTGCCATCCTGGGGGGCCCCACAGATACGCAGTATTTT. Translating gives CAILGGPTDTQYF.

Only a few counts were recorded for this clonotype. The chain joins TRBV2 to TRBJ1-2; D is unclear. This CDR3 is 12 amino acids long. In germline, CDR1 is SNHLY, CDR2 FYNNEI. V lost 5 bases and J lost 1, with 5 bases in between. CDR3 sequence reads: CASSIYNYGYTF. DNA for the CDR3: TGTGCCAGCAGTATTTATAACTATGGCTACACCTTC.

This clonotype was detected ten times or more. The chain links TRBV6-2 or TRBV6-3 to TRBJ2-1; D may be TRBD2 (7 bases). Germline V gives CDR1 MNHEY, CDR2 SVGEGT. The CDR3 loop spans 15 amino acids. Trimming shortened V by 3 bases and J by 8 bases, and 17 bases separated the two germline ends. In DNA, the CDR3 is TGTGCCAGCAGTTATGGGGGGGGCGGGTTCGATGAGCAGTTCTTC. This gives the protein CASSYGGGGFDEQFF.

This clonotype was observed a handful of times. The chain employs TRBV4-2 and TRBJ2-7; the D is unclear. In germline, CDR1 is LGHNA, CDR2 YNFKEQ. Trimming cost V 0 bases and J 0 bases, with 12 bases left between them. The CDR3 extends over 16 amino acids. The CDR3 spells CASSQEAPMSSYEQYF. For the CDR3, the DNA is TGTGCCAGCAGCCAAGAGGCGCCGATGAGCTCCTACGAGCAGTACTTC.

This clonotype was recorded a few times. CDR3 coding DNA: TGCGCCAGCAGCAAAGACAGTAGCTCCTACAATGAGCAGTTCTTC. The encoded protein is CASSKDSSSYNEQFF. The chain joins TRBV5-1 to TRBJ2-1; tentative D call: TRBD1 (5 bases). The germline V and J ends were trimmed by 4 bases and 0 bases, with 11 bases remaining between them. Germline CDR1 SGHRS, CDR2 YFSETQ. The CDR3 extends over 15 amino acids.

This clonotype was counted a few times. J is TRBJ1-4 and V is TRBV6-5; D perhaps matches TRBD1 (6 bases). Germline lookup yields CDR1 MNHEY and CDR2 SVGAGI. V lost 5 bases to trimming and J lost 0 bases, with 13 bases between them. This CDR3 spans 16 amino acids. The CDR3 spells CASSTRGAATNEKLFF. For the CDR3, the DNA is TGTGCCAGCAGTACGCGGGGGGCTGCAACTAATGAAAAACTGTTTTTT.

CDR3 sequence: CASRMVRPYEQYF. The CDR3 DNA follows: TGTGCCAGCAGGATGGTCAGGCCCTACGAGCAGTACTTC. V is TRBV12-3 or TRBV12-4 and J is TRBJ2-7; no clear D. CDR3 length: 13 amino acids. Trimming removed 6 bases from V and 2 bases from J, with 11 bases in between.

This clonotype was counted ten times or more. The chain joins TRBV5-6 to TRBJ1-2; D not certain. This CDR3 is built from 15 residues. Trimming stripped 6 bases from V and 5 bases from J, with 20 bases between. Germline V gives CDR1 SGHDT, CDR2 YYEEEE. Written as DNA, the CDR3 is TGTGCCAGCATCGCGAGGACGGCCTGGGGTTATGGCTACACCTTC. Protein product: CASIARTAWGYGYTF.

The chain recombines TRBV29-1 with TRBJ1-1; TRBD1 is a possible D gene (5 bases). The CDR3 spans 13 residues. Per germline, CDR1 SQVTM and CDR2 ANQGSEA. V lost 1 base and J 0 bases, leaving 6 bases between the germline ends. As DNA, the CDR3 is TGCAGCGTTGAAGGACAGCTGAACACTGAAGCTTTCTTT. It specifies CSVEGQLNTEAFF.

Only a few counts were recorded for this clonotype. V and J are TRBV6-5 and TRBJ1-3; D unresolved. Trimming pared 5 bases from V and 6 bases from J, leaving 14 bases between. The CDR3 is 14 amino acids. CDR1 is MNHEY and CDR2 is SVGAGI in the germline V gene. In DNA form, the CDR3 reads TGTGCCAGCAGTGTGACTCCCGTGGCAAACACCATATATTTT. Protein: CASSVTPVANTIYF.

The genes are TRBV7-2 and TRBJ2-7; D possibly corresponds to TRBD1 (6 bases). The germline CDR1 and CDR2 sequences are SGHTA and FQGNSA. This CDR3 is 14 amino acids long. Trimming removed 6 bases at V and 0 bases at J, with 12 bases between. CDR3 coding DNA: TGTGCCAGCAGTTCACAGGGAAGCTCCTACGAGCAGTACTTC. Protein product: CASSSQGSSYEQYF.

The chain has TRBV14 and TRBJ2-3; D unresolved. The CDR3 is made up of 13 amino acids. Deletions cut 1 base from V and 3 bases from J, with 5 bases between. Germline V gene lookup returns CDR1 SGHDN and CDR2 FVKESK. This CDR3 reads CASSQVLTDTQYF. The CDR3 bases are TGTGCCAGCAGCCAAGTCTTAACAGATACGCAGTATTTT.

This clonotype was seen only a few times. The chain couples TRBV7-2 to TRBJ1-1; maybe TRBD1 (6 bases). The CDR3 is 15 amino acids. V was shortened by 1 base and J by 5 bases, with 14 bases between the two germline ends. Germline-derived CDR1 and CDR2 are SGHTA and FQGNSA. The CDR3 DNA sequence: TGTGCCAGCAGCTTAGTTCGGGGGGCACGGACTGAAGCTTTCTTT. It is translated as CASSLVRGARTEAFF.